The 26 T cell receptor beta chains below all came from one sample that was sequenced in a study of blood T cell repertoires in COVID-19. TCRdb's copy holds only in-frame clones and misses some; the assay was immunoSEQ multiplex PCR. The sample carries 210,000 or so clones, 87% recorded once. Source material: peripheral blood. Source of these receptors: a woman younger than 30 who had recovered from COVID-19.

The J gene is TRBJ2-3, the V gene TRBV30, with TRBD1 matching over 9 bases. J lost 2 bases, V lost 1 base, and 4 bases had no gene match. The CDR3 covers 15 residues. Looked up from germline, CDR1 is GTSNPN and CDR2 is SVGIG (reference sequence). CDR3: CAWSGRDRATDTQYF. The CDR3 DNA reads TGTGCCTGGAGTGGCCGGGACAGGGCCACAGATACGCAGTATTTT.

V usage is TRBV9 and J usage is TRBJ2-7, with TRBD1 matching 7 bases. Losses at the gene ends were 0 bases for V and 6 bases for J; bases not matched to a gene: 6. CDR1 is SGDLS, CDR2 YYNGEE, per germline. CDR3 length: 14 amino acids. The CDR3 DNA is TGTGCCAGCAGCGTAGTCTCACAGGGGAGCGAGCAGTACTTC. Translating it yields CASSVVSQGSEQYF. Full variable domain (missing parts from reference TRBV9 and TRBJ2-7): DSGVTQTPKHLITATGQRVTLRCSPRSGDLSVYWYQQSLDQGLQFLIQYYNGEERAKGNILERFSAQQFPDLHSELNLSSLELGDSALYFCASSVVSQGSEQYFGPGTRLTVT.

This chain joins TRBV27 and TRBJ1-4; D is perhaps TRBD1 (5 bases). CDR1 and CDR2 from the germline V gene are MNHEY and SMNVEV (reference sequence). V was clipped by 5 bases and J by 11 bases, with 21 bases between them. This CDR3 is built from 15 residues. The CDR3 here is CASSDGTNSNRKLFF. The CDR3 nucleotides are TGTGCCAGCAGTGACGGGACTAATAGTAATCGGAAACTGTTTTTT.

The chain employs TRBV7-9 and TRBJ1-1; tentative D call: TRBD1 (6 bases). Germline V gives CDR1 SEHNR, CDR2 FQNEAQ (reference sequence). The CDR3 runs 19 residues. V lost 1 base to trimming and J lost 1 base, with 22 bases between them. CDR3 region: CASSLEVWTRDTGNTEAFF. The CDR3 coding sequence is TGTGCCAGCAGCTTAGAGGTTTGGACCCGGGACACCGGGAACACTGAAGCTTTCTTT.

V usage is TRBV4-3 and J usage is TRBJ1-1; the D is unclear. Germline V gene data show CDR1 as LGHNA and CDR2 as YSLEER. Deletions cut 1 base from V and 5 bases from J, with 14 bases between. This CDR3 is 15 amino acids long. CDR3: CASSQAVSGWTEAFF. CDR3 DNA sequence: TGCGCCAGCAGCCAAGCGGTCTCCGGGTGGACTGAAGCTTTCTTT.

The J gene is TRBJ2-6, the V gene TRBV6-5; D uncertain. This CDR3 region has 14 residues. The V end was cut by 7 bases, the J end by 0 bases, with 7 bases between. Germline V lookup: CDR1 MNHEY, CDR2 SVGAGI. DNA of the CDR3: TGTGCCAGCATCTCCGTCTCTGGGGCCAACGTCCTGACTTTC. Its protein product is CASISVSGANVLTF.

CDR3 region: CASSQGQGRNQPQHF. In DNA form, the CDR3 reads TGTGCCAGCTCACAAGGCCAGGGCCGCAATCAGCCCCAGCATTTT. J is TRBJ1-5 and V is TRBV18; weak D call: TRBD1 (5 bases). Germline assignment: CDR1 KGHSH and CDR2 LQKENI. The CDR3 consists of 15 residues. V lost 4 bases and J 2 bases, leaving 12 bases between the germline ends.

V gene TRBV10-1 combines with J gene TRBJ2-2; D is unresolved. The germline V gene encodes CDR1 WNHNN and CDR2 SYGVQD (reference sequence). Trimming took 6 bases from V and 6 from J, leaving 8 bases between them. The CDR3 contains 12 residues. The CDR3 DNA reads as TGCGCCAGCAGCCGTGGAGCCGGGGAGCTGTTTTTT. Translating gives CASSRGAGELFF.

The chain joins TRBV7-9 to TRBJ2-7, with D perhaps TRBD2 (6 bases). This CDR3 is built from 13 residues. Germline V gene sequence: CDR1 SEHNR, CDR2 FQNEAQ (reference sequence). V lost 1 base and J 4 bases, leaving 8 bases between the germline ends. The CDR3: CASSLGGTYEQYF. The DNA of the CDR3 is TGTGCCAGCAGCTTAGGGGGGACTTACGAGCAGTACTTC.

The J gene is TRBJ1-1, the V gene TRBV6-6, with D possibly being TRBD1 (5 bases). This CDR3 spans 16 amino acids. The V gene lost 0 bases and the J gene lost 1 base, with 12 bases spanning the gap. The germline CDR1 and CDR2 sequences are MNHNY and SVGAGI (reference sequence). The CDR3 nucleotides read TGTGCCAGCAGTTACTCTGGGGGGGTCGGGAACACTGAAGCTTTCTTT. Amino acids: CASSYSGGVGNTEAFF.

This chain connects TRBV6-5 to TRBJ2-1, with 10 positions matching TRBD2. CDR1 and CDR2 from the germline V gene are MNHEY and SVGAGI. Losses at the gene ends were 2 bases for V and 7 bases for J; bases not matched to a gene: 5. The CDR3 is made up of 15 amino acids. The CDR3 nucleotides read TGTGCCAGCAGTTACACCCAGCGGGAGGGGAATGAGCAGTTCTTC. Its translation is CASSYTQREGNEQFF.

The chain has TRBV4-3 and TRBJ1-6, with a possible D match to TRBD1 (6 bases). In germline, CDR1 is LGHNA, CDR2 YSLEER. Deletions cut 3 bases from V and 7 bases from J, with 16 bases between. The CDR3 loop spans 16 amino acids. Written as DNA, the CDR3 is TGCGCCAGCAGCCAGCGGACAGTTCGGGAAAATTCACCCCTCCACTTT. This codes for CASSQRTVRENSPLHF.

This chain connects TRBV19 to TRBJ1-4; 7 nucleotides match TRBD1. The germline gives CDR1 LNHDA, CDR2 SQIVND (reference sequence). The V gene end was trimmed by 5 bases and the J gene end by 7 bases; junction bases not matched to a gene: 10. This CDR3 spans 15 amino acids. Written as DNA, the CDR3 is TGTGCCAGTAGTCCGAGAGGGACAGTCCTTGAAAAACTGTTTTTT. The encoded protein is CASSPRGTVLEKLFF.

The rearrangement links TRBV27 to TRBJ2-5, with D unresolved. This CDR3 comprises 13 residues. V gave up 7 bases and J gave up 0 bases, with 9 bases separating them. Germline CDR1 is MNHEY and CDR2 is SMNVEV (reference sequence). The CDR3 reads CASTLSYQETQYF. The DNA of the CDR3 is TGTGCCAGCACCCTCTCGTACCAAGAGACCCAGTACTTC.

This chain links TRBV30 with TRBJ2-3, with 7 bases lining up with TRBD2. J lost 2 bases, V lost 0 bases, and 8 bases had no gene match. This CDR3 is 16 amino acids long. Germline assignment: CDR1 GTSNPN and CDR2 SVGIG (reference sequence). Here the CDR3 DNA reads TGTGCCTGGAGTGTCGGAGCGGGAAGGTTCACAGATACGCAGTATTTT. The encoded protein is CAWSVGAGRFTDTQYF.

This clone was seen once. This sequence joins TRBV7-2 and TRBJ2-1; TRBD1 agrees at 9 bases. Trimming at V came to 5 bases and at J to 6 bases, leaving 5 bases not matched to a gene. Germline assignment: CDR1 SGHTA and CDR2 FQGNSA. CDR3 length: 14 residues. The CDR3 sequence: CASSGDRASNEQFF. The CDR3 nucleotides read TGTGCCAGCAGCGGGGACAGGGCAAGCAATGAGCAGTTCTTC.

This clone has only a few counts. The chain carries TRBV7-2 and TRBJ1-1; D gene uncertain. Trimming left V 1 base short and J 3 bases short, with 15 bases between. The CDR3 runs to 16 residues. Germline CDR1 and CDR2: SGHTA and FQGNSA. Here the CDR3 reads CASSLVAVQEDTEAFF. CDR3 DNA sequence: TGTGCCAGCAGCTTAGTGGCAGTTCAAGAGGACACTGAAGCTTTCTTT.

This clone was seen just once. The V gene is TRBV7-2, the J gene TRBJ1-2; 8 bases are a match to TRBD1. Germline V gene lookup returns CDR1 SGHTA and CDR2 FQGNSA. V lost 5 bases to trimming and J lost 0 bases; unmatched junction nucleotides: 5. This CDR3 has 15 amino acids. The CDR3 loop reads CASSLRTGSNYGYTF. DNA for the CDR3: TGTGCCAGCAGCCTAAGGACAGGGTCTAACTATGGCTACACCTTC.

V usage is TRBV27 and J usage is TRBJ2-3; D not certain. CDR3 size: 13 residues. The ends were cut back, 5 bases at V and 2 bases at J, with 8 bases in the middle. Germline values: CDR1 MNHEY, CDR2 SMNVEV (reference sequence). The CDR3 DNA reads as TGTGCCAGCAGTGTCCTTTCCACAGATACGCAGTATTTT. This gives the protein CASSVLSTDTQYF.

This clone has just one count. This sequence joins TRBV7-9 and TRBJ1-2; D ambiguous. V dropped 5 bases and J dropped 4 bases, with 11 bases sitting between them. The CDR3 is 13 residues long. Germline V gene data show CDR1 as SEHNR and CDR2 as FQNEAQ (reference sequence). Written as DNA, the CDR3 is TGTGCCAGCAGCCCGCCCGGGTCCTATGGCTACACCTTC. Translating it yields CASSPPGSYGYTF. The full variable domain, in which reference TRBV7-9 and TRBJ1-2 provide the parts outside the CDR3, is DTGVSQNPRHKITKRGQNVTFRCDPISEHNRLYWYRQTLGQGPEFLTYFQNEAQLEKSRLLSDRFSAERPKGSFSTLEIQRTEQGDSAMYLCASSPPGSYGYTFGSGTRLTVV.

The chain couples TRBV5-1 to TRBJ2-5; TRBD1 aligns across 8 bases. J gave up 0 bases and V 4 bases, and 2 bases lay outside the gene matches. The CDR3 is 14 amino acids. Looked up from germline, CDR1 is SGHRS and CDR2 is YFSETQ. As DNA, the CDR3 is TGCGCCAGCAGCAGGACAGGGAACCAAGAGACCCAGTACTTC. This encodes CASSRTGNQETQYF.

The chain joins TRBV18 to TRBJ2-3; weak D call: TRBD2 (6 bases). Germline V gene sequence: CDR1 KGHSH, CDR2 LQKENI. The CDR3 spans 14 residues. Trimming took 2 bases from V and 4 from J, leaving 10 bases between them. CDR3 loop: CASSPREAADTQYF. The CDR3 coding sequence is TGTGCCAGCTCACCAAGGGAGGCCGCAGATACGCAGTATTTT.

The chain combines TRBV10-3 with TRBJ2-7; D may be TRBD2 (6 bases). The CDR3 has 14 amino acids. With 10 bases removed from V and 2 bases from J, the gap between germline ends came to 18 bases. Germline loops: CDR1 ENHRY, CDR2 SYGVKD. The CDR3: CANVIAEGPYEQYF. The CDR3 DNA reads as TGTGCCAATGTCATAGCGGAGGGGCCCTACGAGCAGTACTTC.

This chain uses TRBV19 with TRBJ1-5; the D gene is possibly TRBD1 (6 bases). Between the trimmed V and J ends, which lost 5 bases and 1 base, there was a span of 9 bases. The CDR3 is made up of 14 amino acids. Germline-derived CDR1 and CDR2 are LNHDA and SQIVND (reference sequence). Here the CDR3 DNA reads TGTGCCAGTAGTGTGGACAGAAGCAATCAGCCCCAGCATTTT. It encodes CASSVDRSNQPQHF. Using reference TRBV19 and TRBJ1-5 for the parts outside the CDR3, the full variable domain is DGGITQSPKYLFRKEGQNVTLSCEQNLNHDAMYWYRQDPGQGLRLIYYSQIVNDFQKGDIAEGYSVSREKKESFPLTVTSAQKNPTAFYLCASSVDRSNQPQHFGDGTRLSIL.

The chain joins TRBV28 to TRBJ2-2, with TRBD2 matching over 10 bases. The CDR3 runs to 16 residues. The V gene end was trimmed by 6 bases and the J gene end by 6 bases; junction bases not matched to a gene: 10. The germline V gene has CDR1 MDHEN and CDR2 SYDVKM. In DNA, the CDR3 is TGTGCCAGCAGCACTTCTAGCGGGAGCGGTTCCGGGGAGCTGTTTTTT. It encodes CASSTSSGSGSGELFF.

The chain recombines TRBV27 with TRBJ1-2, with D perhaps matching TRBD1 (6 bases). Germline V gene sequence: CDR1 MNHEY, CDR2 SMNVEV (reference sequence). V lost 7 bases and J lost 4, with 13 bases in between. The CDR3 spans 13 residues. The CDR3 is CASIGGSSYGYTF. The CDR3 DNA is TGTGCCAGCATAGGGGGAAGCAGCTATGGCTACACCTTC.